The 4 T cell receptor beta chains listed next were all sequenced from one sample in a study of vaccination effects on CD4 cells after COVID-19. Here immunoSEQ multiplex PCR was the method, and the copy in TCRdb shows in-frame clones only, minus some. The table lists approximately 30,000 clones, under 90% of them singletons. Antigen-specific CD4+ T cells were expanded with viral peptide pools in the ViraFEST assay before sequencing. A roughly 11-day culture period preceded the isolation of CD4+ T cells. Every participant took two doses of the BNT162b2 or mRNA-1273 vaccine. These receptors are not linked to any known antigen. Source: CD4+ T cells from PBMCs cultured with HCoV-NL63 spike peptides, taken after COVID-19 vaccination. The source of these receptors is a human donor who received a COVID-19 vaccine. Some clones in this sample may be carry-over from other donors' samples.

The chain recombines TRBV7-8 with TRBJ2-7, with D uncertain. The CDR3 length is 12 residues. Germline CDR1 and CDR2: SGHVS and FQNEAQ. Trimming shortened V by 5 bases and J by 4 bases, and 9 bases separated the two germline ends. CDR3 coding DNA: TGTGCCAGCAGCCCAACCCCGTACGAGCAGTACTTC. Translation gives CASSPTPYEQYF.

The chain combines TRBV7-2 with TRBJ2-3; the D gene is possibly TRBD2 (5 bases). Germline CDR1 SGHTA, CDR2 FQGNSA. The CDR3 has 14 residues. The V end was cut by 2 bases, the J end by 4 bases, with 10 bases between. DNA of the CDR3: TGTGCCAGCAGCTTATGGAGGATTCCAGATACGCAGTATTTT. Its protein product is CASSLWRIPDTQYF. The full variable domain, rest sourced from reference TRBV7-2 and TRBJ2-3, is GAGVSQSPSNKVTEKGKDVELRCDPISGHTALYWYRQSLGQGLEFLIYFQGNSAPDKSGLPSDRFSAERTGGSVSTLTIQRTQQEDSAVYLCASSLWRIPDTQYFGPGTRLTVL.

This chain uses TRBV5-1 with TRBJ2-2, with 7 bases matching TRBD1. CDR1 and CDR2 from the germline V gene are SGHRS and YFSETQ. The CDR3 has 13 amino acids. After removal of 4 bases from V and 5 bases from J, the junction contained 2 bases not matched to a gene. The CDR3 coding sequence is TGCGCCAGCAGCACGGGACAGACCGGGGAGCTGTTTTTT. Translation: CASSTGQTGELFF.

This chain joins TRBV5-1 and TRBJ2-5; 9 bases fit TRBD2. The CDR3 extends over 18 amino acids. Germline V gene lookup returns CDR1 SGHRS and CDR2 YFSETQ. Trimming took 4 bases from V and 0 from J; bases not matched to a gene: 13. The CDR3 spells CASSPGASGASYQETQYF. CDR3 sequence (DNA): TGCGCCAGCAGCCCGGGGGCTAGCGGGGCCTCGTACCAAGAGACCCAGTACTTC.